This T cell receptor (beta chain) was captured by sequencing in a study of beta chain features in type 1 diabetes. Points from the study as a whole: All four CD4+ subsets of Type 1 diabetes patients contained TCRB CDR3s that were moderately but significantly shorter. Comparison showed that naive, central memory and Treg TCRB repertoires appeared more similar among patients than among healthy donors.

Note on this clone: The antigen remains undetermined.

From germline, CDR1 is SGHNT and CDR2 YYREEE (reference sequence). Trimming at V came to 4 bases and at J to 4 bases, leaving 4 bases not matched to a gene. The CDR3 length is 13 residues. Sequenced material consisted of expressed TCRB transcripts (all of the isolated RNA was reverse transcribed). TCRdb's copy holds only in-frame clones and misses some; the assay was immunoSEQ multiplex PCR. The sample has 500,000 to 850,000 clones; 11% to 15% are singletons. The single heparinised draw taken from each donor contained about 100 mL of blood on average. CD4+ naive, central memory, regulatory and stem cell-like memory cells were sorted via CD45RO/CCR7/CD25/CD127/CD95/CD27.

The chain has TRBV5-4 and TRBJ1-2; 7 bases align to TRBD1. The TCR was taken from a man aged 18 to 30 with type 1 diabetes. Sequenced input: naive CD4+ T cells from blood. The CDR3 DNA reads as TGTGCCAGCAGCCGGGACAGCTTCTATGGCTACACCTTC. Translation: CASSRDSFYGYTF.